The 8 T cell receptor beta chains reported below all come from one sample, sequenced in a study of OX40 agonist ivuxolimab in advanced cancers. The protocol used for the library was the immunoSEQ multiplex PCR assay. Entries here come from immuneACCESS through TCRdb and include only in-frame sequences with V and J called. Some clones fail to appear in such tables; in the studies checked, an unresolved V gene covers under half of the shortfall, and the cause of the remainder is unknown. A total of 90,000 or so clones appear in this sample, approximately 89% of them only once. The leading ten clones occupy approximately 0.78% of the sample. This specimen was CD4+ or CD8+ T cells sorted from blood, taken in a trial of the OX40 agonist ivuxolimab. The source of these receptors is an adult with an advanced solid tumor such as melanoma, head and neck, liver or kidney cancer.

This clone has just one count. The chain joins TRBV18 to TRBJ2-5, with D possibly being TRBD2 (5 bases). CDR3 size: 13 residues. Germline V lookup: CDR1 KGHSH, CDR2 LQKENI. V lost 3 bases to trimming and J lost 4 bases, with 9 bases between them. CDR3 sequence: CASSPGGRETQYF. The CDR3 bases are TGTGCCAGCTCACCGGGCGGGCGAGAGACCCAGTACTTC.

The chain uses TRBV7-2 and TRBJ2-5, with D perhaps TRBD2 (6 bases). V shed 2 bases and J shed 2 bases, with 9 bases lying between them. CDR1 and CDR2 from the germline V gene are SGHTA and FQGNSA. The CDR3 is 14 amino acids. The CDR3 reads CASSLRAGQETQYF. CDR3 nucleotide sequence: TGTGCCAGCAGCTTAAGGGCGGGGCAAGAGACCCAGTACTTC.

The gene calls are TRBV19 and TRBJ1-1; 10 nucleotides match TRBD1. The ends lost 9 bases at V and 4 bases at J; junction bases unmatched: 11. Per the germline V gene, CDR1 is LNHDA and CDR2 is SQIVND (reference sequence). The CDR3 is 15 amino acids. The CDR3 region is CARRQGARICTEAFF. The CDR3 coding sequence is TGTGCCAGGCGACAGGGGGCGCGGATTTGCACTGAAGCTTTCTTT.

This chain connects TRBV14 to TRBJ2-3; TRBD2 matches at 7 bases. The CDR3 has 16 residues. Germline CDR1 reads SGHDN; CDR2 reads FVKESK. With 0 bases clipped from V and 2 bases from J, the junction kept 5 bases outside the gene matches. CDR3 sequence: CASSQDGAGPTDTQYF. The CDR3 DNA follows: TGTGCCAGCAGCCAAGATGGAGCGGGGCCCACAGATACGCAGTATTTT.

The chain combines TRBV10-3 with TRBJ1-2; weak D call: TRBD1 (5 bases). Germline V gene data show CDR1 as ENHRY and CDR2 as SYGVKD. This CDR3 contains 14 residues. The V and J ends lost 5 bases and 1 base respectively, with 11 bases between them. CDR3 amino acids: CAISRDGFNYGYTF. DNA for the CDR3: TGTGCCATCAGTAGGGACGGTTTTAACTATGGCTACACCTTC.

J is TRBJ2-5 and V is TRBV7-2, with a tentative D call TRBD2 (5 bases). V lost 8 bases to trimming and J lost 1 base, with 14 bases between them. The CDR3 sequence is 14 residues long. Germline loops: CDR1 SGHTA, CDR2 FQGNSA. For the CDR3, the DNA is TGTGCCAGCGCCGATGGGAGCGCCCAAGAGACCCAGTACTTC. Its translation is CASADGSAQETQYF.

The chain has TRBV5-6 and TRBJ1-2; the match to TRBD1 covers 7 bases. The CDR3 sequence is 14 residues long. V lost 0 bases to trimming and J lost 6 bases; unmatched junction nucleotides: 5. The germline V gene encodes CDR1 SGHDT and CDR2 YYEEEE. This CDR3 is CASSLETGRHGYTF. The CDR3 nucleotides are TGTGCCAGCAGCTTGGAGACAGGGAGGCATGGCTACACCTTC.

Concerning this clone: An end of the junction differs from the germline gene, which may be a read error. The V call is TRBV18, the J call TRBJ2-7; D call uncertain. Per the germline V gene, CDR1 is KGHSH and CDR2 is LQKENI. The CDR3 spans 16 residues. The CDR3 loop reads CASSTPGSGTPYEQYF. The CDR3 DNA sequence: TGTGCCAGCTCAACACCGGGCTCAGGAACCCCCTACGAGCAGTACTTC.